What follows are 5 T cell receptor beta chains derived from one specimen sequenced in a study of CD8+CD57+ T cells in acquired aplastic anemia. Template material for TCR beta VDJ and CDR3 profiling consisted of genomic DNA. TCRdb re-analysed the reads in MiXCR, keeping a single row per CDR3 protein. Among about 110,000 distinct CDR3 sequences, 50% to 65% were seen once, and the ten largest hold 30% to 40%. The sequencing sample was made of sorted CD4+, CD8+, or CD8+CD57+ T cells (not recorded which) from PBMCs. The origin of the receptors is a human donor in good health, serving as a control.

This chain links TRBV15 with TRBJ2-7; perhaps TRBD1 as D (6 bases). Germline CDR1 LNHNV, CDR2 YYDKDF (reference sequence). The V gene lost 4 bases and the J gene lost 6 bases, with 19 bases spanning the gap. CDR3 length equals 15 residues. CDR3 loop: CATSKPGQRGGEQYF. The CDR3 coding sequence is TGTGCCACCAGCAAACCAGGACAGCGAGGTGGCGAGCAGTACTTC.

This clonotype was recorded once. The chain recombines TRBV29-1 with TRBJ1-3; D remains ambiguous. CDR1 is SQVTM and CDR2 is ANQGSEA in the germline V gene. This CDR3 spans 11 amino acids. CDR3 DNA sequence: TGCAGTTTGGTCTCTGGAAACACCATATATTTT. The encoded protein is CSLVSGNTIYF.

The chain carries TRBV7-9 and TRBJ2-7; D remains unclear. The V gene lost 3 bases and the J gene lost 6 bases, with 9 bases spanning the gap. The CDR3 extends over 12 amino acids. Germline lookup yields CDR1 SEHNR and CDR2 FQNEAQ (reference sequence). The CDR3 DNA sequence: TGTGCCAGCAGCTTCGAAGTGGGCGAGCAGTACTTC. Protein: CASSFEVGEQYF. Full variable domain (outside the CDR3, taken from reference TRBV7-9 and TRBJ2-7): DTGVSQNPRHKITKRGQNVTFRCDPISEHNRLYWYRQTLGQGPEFLTYFQNEAQLEKSRLLSDRFSAERPKGSFSTLEIQRTEQGDSAMYLCASSFEVGEQYFGPGTRLTVT.

The genes are TRBV7-9 and TRBJ2-7, with 7 bases identical to TRBD1. V dropped 10 bases and J dropped 3; count of bases not matched to a gene: 9. Per the germline V gene, CDR1 is SEHNR and CDR2 is FQNEAQ (reference sequence). CDR3 length: 13 amino acids. CDR3 loop: CAISGTASYEQYF. For the CDR3, the DNA is TGTGCCATCAGTGGGACAGCCAGCTACGAGCAGTACTTC.

V is TRBV29-1 and J is TRBJ1-1; D gene uncertain. CDR1 SQVTM and CDR2 ANQGSEA come from the germline V gene. V was pared by 3 bases and J by 2 bases, with 10 bases between. The CDR3 has 13 residues. CDR3 sequence: CSVEFGSNTEAFF. The CDR3 nucleotides are TGCAGCGTTGAGTTCGGCAGTAACACTGAAGCTTTCTTT.